A selection of T cell receptor beta chains follows, all from one sample in a study of cytomegalovirus exposure and HLA in healthy donors. Some clones are missing from TCRdb's copy, which holds only in-frame ones; the method was immunoSEQ multiplex PCR. The sample holds over 100,000 clones, about 88% seen once. Sequenced: PBMCs. The receptors originated from a young woman in good health and CMV-seronegative. CDR3s leave out the opening cysteine and the closing phenylalanine or tryptophan. Each record gives: V gene, D gene, J gene, CDR3 protein. A D gene is named only where the DNA matches it firmly.

TRBV25-1	TRBD1	TRBJ1-4	ASSERPGQPNEKLF
TRBV5-6	TRBD1	TRBJ2-2	ASSLVGTGLYTGELF
TRBV7-8	-	TRBJ1-5	ASSPQTYSNQPQH
TRBV7-2	TRBD2	TRBJ2-2	ASSLTGLAGGLFPGELF
TRBV6-1	TRBD1	TRBJ2-7	ASSEGTGQAYEQY
TRBV19	-	TRBJ1-6	ASSMGQVLPLH
TRBV2	TRBD1	TRBJ2-7	ARSRDREVDEQY
TRBV2	TRBD1	TRBJ1-2	ASSDREGTGIYGYT
TRBV6-1	TRBD2	TRBJ2-3	ASSVPTSGGADDTQY
TRBV5-5	TRBD1	TRBJ1-2	ASSFSDRAHYGYT
TRBV4-1	TRBD1	TRBJ1-2	ASSQLRQGEDYGYT
TRBV19	-	TRBJ1-5	ASEPAGFGNQPQH
TRBV7-2	-	TRBJ1-1	ASSLSGTNTEAF
TRBV6-5	TRBD1	TRBJ1-4	ASRLQGGKNEKLF
TRBV2	TRBD1	TRBJ1-1	ASRTGDNTEAF
TRBV29-1	-	TRBJ2-7	SVQGVLALRAYEQY
TRBV25-1	-	TRBJ2-1	ASSEFRGAAEQF
TRBV5-1	TRBD2	TRBJ2-3	ASSLDAGGTSGGADTQY
TRBV6-5	-	TRBJ1-3	ASSYTGNTIY
TRBV10-1	-	TRBJ2-3	ASSPGGPPTDTQY
TRBV5-6	-	TRBJ1-1	ASSLRGINSEAF
TRBV29-1	-	TRBJ2-7	SVGQLREQY
TRBV6-6	-	TRBJ2-7	ATTKPGLSYEQY
TRBV7-8	TRBD2	TRBJ2-2	ASSPRTSGGAIGELF
TRBV7-6	TRBD2	TRBJ2-5	ASSAGGGYQETQY
TRBV5-4	TRBD1	TRBJ2-3	ASSRDRGTDTQY
TRBV2	-	TRBJ1-5	ASSGTAGGQPQH
TRBV19	TRBD2	TRBJ2-5	ASSAPGGLPPETQY
TRBV7-8	-	TRBJ1-5	ASSLRSGYGSNQPQH
TRBV5-1	-	TRBJ2-1	ASSLVGSEQF
TRBV11-2	TRBD1	TRBJ2-7	ASRTGFEQY
TRBV4-2	TRBD1	TRBJ2-7	ASSQTGTGIEGYEQY
TRBV11-2	TRBD1	TRBJ1-1	ASSLRDSTKNTEAF
TRBV7-9	TRBD2	TRBJ2-3	ASLPTSGATDTQY
TRBV6-6	-	TRBJ1-1	ASCMNTEAF
TRBV2	TRBD1	TRBJ1-1	ASQDRGPSTEAF
TRBV5-1	TRBD1	TRBJ2-3	ASTGQGAFTDTQY
TRBV7-9	-	TRBJ2-1	ASSHFRGLSYNEQF